Following are 23 T cell receptor beta chains from one sample sequenced in a study of T cell clonality in common variable immunodeficiency. The protocol was immunoSEQ multiplex PCR, while the TCRdb copy is restricted to in-frame clones and leaves out a portion. Observed are 50,000 to 60,000 clones, no singletons, with the top ten taking 5.4%. Sequences were obtained from peripheral blood mononuclear cells. Receptor source: a person aged 18-69 years in good health.

This clone came up many times. Read sequence stops 3 residues before the CDR3 end, and the germline J gene provides the missing end. The chain is built from TRBV2 and TRBJ2-7, with no clear D. V shed 7 bases and J shed 4 bases, with 11 bases lying between them. Germline CDR1 reads SNHLY; CDR2 reads FYNNEI. This CDR3 has 12 residues. The DNA read from the CDR3 is TGTGCCAGCAAGCTATCCTTATACGAG. Translation: CASKLSLYE. The CDR3 as a whole reads CASKLSLYEQYF.

Ten or more counts support this clone. The observed sequence ends 3 residues before the CDR3 terminus, with the missing tail filled in from the germline J gene. This rearrangement joins TRBV20-1 to TRBJ2-3, with 11 bases identical to TRBD2. Germline V CDR1 and CDR2: DFQATT, SNEGSKA (reference sequence). Trimming at V came to 2 bases and at J to 4 bases, leaving 8 bases not matched to a gene. The CDR3 has 16 residues. The CDR3 reads CSARLLSGRGADTQYF. Incomplete CDR3 DNA: TGCAGTGCTAGATTACTTAGCGGGAGGGGGGCAGATACG.

This clone was seen many times. Read data end 3 residues before the CDR3 end; the end is taken from the germline J gene. The rearrangement uses TRBV4-1 and TRBJ2-7; 7 bases line up with TRBD2. This CDR3 comprises 14 residues. Germline V gives CDR1 MGHRA, CDR2 YSYEKL. V was clipped by 4 bases and J by 6 bases; unmatched bases: 9. The DNA read from the CDR3 is TGCGCCAGCAGCCCGATCGAGACTAGCTCCGAG. It specifies CASSPIETSSE. The complete CDR3 reads CASSPIETSSEQYF.

This clone came up many times. The CDR3 end is not reached by the read, which stops 3 residues before it; the germline J gene fills it in. The chain couples TRBV4-1 to TRBJ2-1; 9 bases match TRBD1. The V gene's germline CDR1 is MGHRA and CDR2 YSYEKL. The CDR3 has 16 amino acids. Trimming at V came to 4 bases and at J to 3 bases, leaving 7 bases not matched to a gene. Partial CDR3 DNA: TGCGCCAGCAGCCCCCGGGACAGGGAAGGCTACAATGAG. It yields the protein CASSPRDREGYNE. The entire CDR3 reads CASSPRDREGYNEQFF.

This clone was picked up many times. The CDR3 extends 3 residues past the end of the read, so its final part is completed from the germline J gene. V and J are TRBV5-1 and TRBJ1-3; D is uncertain. V was shortened by 4 bases and J by 4 bases, with 12 bases between the two germline ends. The CDR3 is 14 amino acids. Per the germline V gene, CDR1 is SGHRS and CDR2 is YFSETQ. Incomplete CDR3 DNA: TGCGCCAGCAGCACCACGGGTGGCGGAAACACC. This sequence encodes CASSTTGGGNT. The CDR3, in full, reads CASSTTGGGNTIYF.

This clone was found many times. The read is 3 residues too short to cover the CDR3 end, so that end is filled in from the germline J gene. The rearrangement joins TRBV20-1 to TRBJ2-2, with 8 bases that match TRBD2. The CDR3 sequence is 17 residues long. Germline assignment: CDR1 DFQATT and CDR2 SNEGSKA (reference sequence). V shed 3 bases and J 8 bases; nucleotides not matched to a gene: 17. CDR3 DNA (partial): TGCAGTGCTAGGGGGAGACCAAGCGGGAGTAGCTTGGGGGAG. Encoded protein: CSARGRPSGSSLGE. The full CDR3 protein is CSARGRPSGSSLGELFF.

This clone was observed many times. The CDR3 is cut off 3 residues early in the read; its end comes from the germline J gene. The chain couples TRBV5-5 to TRBJ2-7; 7 bases line up with TRBD2. V was pared by 3 bases and J by 2 bases, with 5 bases of the junction left unmatched. The CDR3 length is 14 residues. Per the germline V gene, CDR1 is SGHKS and CDR2 is YYEKEE (reference sequence). Incomplete CDR3 DNA: TGTGCCAGCAGCTCGGGACTAAAGCCCTACGAG. Its protein product is CASSSGLKPYE. The whole CDR3 sequence reads CASSSGLKPYEQYF.

In this sample, this clone turned up many times. Sequencing ends 3 residues short of the CDR3 end; the germline J gene provides the rest. The gene calls are TRBV28 and TRBJ2-5; TRBD2 aligns across 8 bases. The J segment lost 5 bases and the V segment lost 3 bases, leaving 5 bases of the junction unmatched. The CDR3 is 14 amino acids. Germline V gene sequence: CDR1 MDHEN, CDR2 SYDVKM. The sequenced part of the CDR3 DNA is TGTGCCAGCAGTTTCAGCGGGAGCGGCGAGACC. It is translated as CASSFSGSGET. The whole CDR3 reads CASSFSGSGETQYF. Full variable domain (rest looked up from reference TRBV28 and TRBJ2-5): DVKVTQSSRYLVKRTGEKVFLECVQDMDHENMFWYRQDPGLGLRLIYFSYDVKMKEKGDIPEGYSVSREKKERFSLILESASTNQTSMYLCASSFSGSGETQYFGPGTRLLVL.

There are many counts of this clone. The CDR3 goes on 3 residues after the read ends, and that part is filled in from the germline J gene. The V call is TRBV7-9, the J call TRBJ1-2; 11 bases align to TRBD1. This CDR3 has 15 amino acids. V lost 4 bases and J lost 2; bases outside the gene matches: 3. The germline CDR1 and CDR2 sequences are SEHNR and FQNEAQ (reference sequence). The CDR3 DNA, read in part, is TGTGCCAGCAGCTCCGGGACAGGGGGAAACTATGGC. This codes for CASSSGTGGNYG. The whole CDR3 protein reads CASSSGTGGNYGYTF.

This clone was counted ten times or more. The observed sequence ends 3 residues before the CDR3 terminus, with the missing tail filled in from the germline J gene. The chain couples TRBV10-3 to TRBJ2-7; 12 bases align to TRBD2. The CDR3 consists of 13 residues. V was clipped by 8 bases and J by 3 bases; unmatched bases: 2. CDR1 and CDR2 (germline): ENHRY, SYGVKD. Partial CDR3 DNA: TGTGCCATCGGACTAGCGGGGAACTACGAG. The encoded protein is CAIGLAGNYE. In full, the CDR3 reads CAIGLAGNYEQYF.

The table lists this clone with many counts. Coverage ceases 3 residues before the CDR3 finishes, and the germline J gene fills in the end. The genes are TRBV20-1 and TRBJ1-4; 10 positions match TRBD1. Germline V gives CDR1 DFQATT, CDR2 SNEGSKA (reference sequence). The CDR3 has 15 residues. Unmatched junction bases numbered 6, after V lost 0 bases and J lost 8 bases. The CDR3 sequence is CSARDRTGGAEKLFF. The part of the CDR3 DNA that was read is TGCAGTGCTAGAGACCGGACAGGGGGGGCCGAAAAA.

Ten or more counts support this clone. Coverage ceases 3 residues before the CDR3 finishes, and the germline J gene fills in the end. The chain recombines TRBV5-1 with TRBJ1-4; D is perhaps TRBD1 (6 bases). This CDR3 has 15 residues. Germline V gives CDR1 SGHRS, CDR2 YFSETQ. V lost 1 base, J lost 8 bases, and 15 bases lay in between. CDR3 bases read: TGCGCCAGCAGCTTGTCGGGGGGCATAAAAGAAAAA. Its protein product is CASSLSGGIKEK. The entire CDR3 is CASSLSGGIKEKLFF.

This clone was seen only a few times. The read gets to within 3 residues of the CDR3 end, and the germline J gene fills in the rest. The V and J genes are TRBV2 and TRBJ2-7, with 11 bases lining up with TRBD2. This CDR3 region has 15 residues. V was clipped by 6 bases and J by 0 bases; unmatched bases: 4. Germline CDR1 reads SNHLY; CDR2 reads FYNNEI. The sequenced CDR3 bases are TGTGCCAGCAGCCAAACTAGCGGGAGCTCCTACGAG. This translates into CASSQTSGSSYE. The entire CDR3 protein reads CASSQTSGSSYEQYF.

Concerning this clone: The observed sequence ends 3 residues before the CDR3 terminus, with the missing tail filled in from the germline J gene. The chain has TRBV19 and TRBJ1-1; 7 bases map to TRBD1. Trimming removed 5 bases from V and 6 bases from J; junction bases left unmatched: 6. Per germline, CDR1 LNHDA and CDR2 SQIVND (reference sequence). This CDR3 is built from 13 residues. The sequenced part of the CDR3 DNA is TGTGCCAGTAGTGCAGGGGGTGGCGCTGAA. Translated: CASSAGGGAE. In full, the CDR3 is CASSAGGGAEAFF. The variable domain in full, with the rest retrieved from reference TRBV19 and TRBJ1-1, is DGGITQSPKYLFRKEGQNVTLSCEQNLNHDAMYWYRQDPGQGLRLIYYSQIVNDFQKGDIAEGYSVSREKKESFPLTVTSAQKNPTAFYLCASSAGGGAEAFFGQGTRLTVV.

This clone was seen ten or more times. The CDR3 end lies 3 residues beyond the end of the read and is filled in from the germline J gene. The V call is TRBV4-2, the J call TRBJ1-1; D remains unclear. This CDR3 comprises 14 residues. With 1 base removed from V and 6 bases from J, the gap between germline ends came to 12 bases. CDR1 and CDR2 (germline): LGHNA, YNFKEQ. The CDR3 sequence: CASSQATRQPEAFF. The CDR3 bases that were read are TGTGCCAGCAGCCAAGCCACGAGACAACCTGAA.

In regard to this clone: The read terminates 3 residues ahead of where the CDR3 ends, so the germline J gene completes it. The chain recombines TRBV6-2 or TRBV6-3 with TRBJ2-1, with a possible D match to TRBD2 (6 bases). Germline assignment: CDR1 MNHEY and CDR2 SVGEGT. This CDR3 contains 12 residues. The V end was cut by 5 bases, the J end by 9 bases, with 11 bases between. CDR3 DNA, as far as it was read: TGTGCCAGCAGTCCCTTGCGGGGTGAG. Translated: CASSPLRGE. The entire CDR3 sequence reads CASSPLRGEQFF.

This clone has ten or more counts. The CDR3 end lies 3 residues beyond the end of the read and is filled in from the germline J gene. This chain joins TRBV7-3 and TRBJ2-3; D is possibly TRBD1 (7 bases). The CDR3 is 14 amino acids. Germline CDR1 SGHTA, CDR2 FQGTGA. The DNA read from the CDR3 is TGTGCCAGCAGCTCGGCAGGGGGGAATAAGGCG. Amino acids: CASSSAGGNKA. The whole CDR3 reads CASSSAGGNKAQYF. Filled out from reference TRBV7-3 and TRBJ2-3, the complete variable domain reads GAGVSQTPSNKVTEKGKYVELRCDPISGHTALYWYRQSLGQGPEFLIYFQGTGAADDSGLPNDRFFAVRPEGSVSTLKIQRTERGDSAVYLCASSSAGGNKAQYFGPGTRLTVL.

This clone was detected only a few times. The CDR3 goes on 3 residues after the read ends, and that part is filled in from the germline J gene. The chain has TRBV19 and TRBJ2-7; 10 positions agree with TRBD1. The CDR3 consists of 13 residues. V dropped 6 bases and J dropped 3; count of bases not matched to a gene: 2. Germline CDR1 LNHDA, CDR2 SQIVND (reference sequence). The part of the CDR3 DNA that was read is TGTGCCAGTAGCCGGGACAGGGGCTACGAG. This sequence encodes CASSRDRGYE. The full CDR3 reads CASSRDRGYEQYF.

This clone was counted many times. The read finishes 3 residues shy of the CDR3 end, and the germline J gene is used to complete it. The rearrangement joins TRBV13 to TRBJ1-2; possible D gene TRBD1, 5 bases. V lost 4 bases, J lost 7 bases, and 13 bases lay in between. The CDR3 runs 13 residues. CDR1 and CDR2 from the germline V gene are PRHDT and FYEKMQ (reference sequence). CDR3 region: CASSSIGGTGYTF. CDR3 DNA (partial): TGTGCCAGCAGCTCGATTGGGGGGACTGGC.

There are a few counts of this clone. With a much larger clone just one base away, this may be a read error. The read ends 3 residues before the CDR3 terminus; that terminus is restored from the germline J gene. The gene calls are TRBV11-1 and TRBJ1-2, with D possibly being TRBD1 (6 bases). Germline lookup yields CDR1 SGHAT and CDR2 FQDESV (reference sequence). CDR3 length equals 13 residues. Trimming shortened V by 5 bases and J by 1 base, and 8 bases separated the two germline ends. The sequenced CDR3 bases are TGTGCCAGCAGCCGGGACAATAACTATGGC. Translated, it gives CASSRDNNYG. The whole CDR3 region reads CASSRDNNYGYTF.

The sample holds many counts of this clone. The read ends 3 residues shy of where the CDR3 ends; the end is completed using the germline J gene. The V and J genes are TRBV20-1 and TRBJ2-1; no firm D call. Germline CDR1 and CDR2: DFQATT and SNEGSKA (reference sequence). V lost 4 bases, J lost 0 bases, and 10 bases lay in between. This CDR3 region has 14 residues. CDR3 bases read: TGCAGTGCTAAAAATTGGGCCTCCTACAATGAG. Amino acid sequence: CSAKNWASYNE. The whole CDR3 is CSAKNWASYNEQFF.

The sample holds many counts of this clone. The read comes to an end 3 residues before the CDR3 does, leaving the germline J gene to fill in the end. The chain combines TRBV14 with TRBJ1-3; D is unresolved. Trimming pared 6 bases from V and 0 bases from J, leaving 6 bases between. The CDR3 extends over 13 amino acids. Germline V CDR1 and CDR2: SGHDN, FVKESK. CDR3 protein: CASRGSSGNTIYF. CDR3 DNA, as far as it was read: TGTGCCAGCAGAGGCAGCTCTGGAAACACC. Full variable domain (outside the CDR3, taken from reference TRBV14 and TRBJ1-3): EAGVTQFPSHSVIEKGQTVTLRCDPISGHDNLYWYRRVMGKEIKFLLHFVKESKQDESGMPNNRFLAERTGGTYSTLKVQPAELEDSGVYFCASRGSSGNTIYFGEGSWLTVV.

This clone occurred many times. From the germline J gene comes the end of the CDR3, since the read stops 3 residues before it. The chain joins TRBV11-2 to TRBJ2-1; 10 positions match TRBD1. The CDR3 has 15 amino acids. Germline trimming cut 4 bases from V and 5 bases from J; bases unmatched to any gene: 5. CDR1 is SGHAT and CDR2 is FQNNGV in the germline V gene. CDR3 loop: CASSSDRGVHNEQFF. The part of the CDR3 DNA that was read is TGTGCCAGCAGCTCGGACAGGGGGGTGCACAATGAG. The entire variable domain, with the rest obtained from reference TRBV11-2 and TRBJ2-1, is as follows: EAGVAQSPRYKIIEKRQSVAFWCNPISGHATLYWYQQILGQGPKLLIQFQNNGVVDDSQLPKDRFSAERLKGVDSTLKIQPAKLEDSAVYLCASSSDRGVHNEQFFGPGTRLTVL.